These 12 T cell receptor beta chains share one sample of origin, sequenced in a study of shared clonotypes between healthy human individuals. Measured with immunoSEQ multiplex PCR; TCRdb has only the in-frame clones, and not every one. The data show millions of clones, with around 94% seen just once and over 0.12% held by the top ten. The specimen sequenced was naive CD4+ T cells sorted from blood. Subset given: CD45RA+ positively selected. Every receptor here comes from a man aged 18 to 29 in good health.

Only one count was recorded for this clone. This chain links TRBV2 with TRBJ1-1, with TRBD1 as a possible D gene (5 bases). The germline V gene has CDR1 SNHLY and CDR2 FYNNEI. With 4 bases removed from V and 6 bases from J, the gap between germline ends came to 15 bases. CDR3 size: 14 residues. This CDR3 reads CASSALEGRPEAFF. In DNA, the CDR3 is TGTGCCAGCAGTGCTTTGGAGGGGCGTCCTGAAGCTTTCTTT.

The V and J genes are TRBV28 and TRBJ2-7, with 9 nucleotides matching TRBD2. V trimming: 3 bases; J trimming: 4 bases; junction bases outside the gene matches: 4. The CDR3 totals 14 residues. Germline assignment: CDR1 MDHEN and CDR2 SYDVKM. CDR3 in DNA: TGTGCCAGCAGTTTTCCGACTAGCGGTTACGAGCAGTACTTC. Translated: CASSFPTSGYEQYF.

J is TRBJ1-4 and V is TRBV7-9, with D perhaps matching TRBD1 (5 bases). CDR3 length: 17 amino acids. Germline loops: CDR1 SEHNR, CDR2 FQNEAQ (reference sequence). The germline V and J ends were trimmed by 1 base and 3 bases, with 15 bases remaining between them. CDR3 coding DNA: TGTGCCAGCAGCTTAGGGGGCTTGGGGGAGTCTAATGAAAAACTGTTTTTT. This sequence encodes CASSLGGLGESNEKLFF.

V and J are TRBV6-5 and TRBJ1-1, with D uncertain. Trimming shortened V by 5 bases and J by 0 bases, and 10 bases separated the two germline ends. This CDR3 contains 14 residues. Looked up from germline, CDR1 is MNHEY and CDR2 is SVGAGI. The DNA for the CDR3 is TGTGCCAGCAGTCGGGAGTTCATGAACACTGAAGCTTTCTTT. Translation gives CASSREFMNTEAFF.

As to this clone: The sample contains more than one DNA sequence encoding this CDR3. This chain links TRBV2 with TRBJ2-1; 11 nucleotides agree with TRBD2. The V gene end was trimmed by 4 bases and the J gene end by 5 bases; junction bases not matched to a gene: 4. Germline V gives CDR1 SNHLY, CDR2 FYNNEI. CDR3 length: 15 amino acids. This CDR3 is CASSAGTSGNNEQFF. In DNA form, the CDR3 reads TGTGCCAGCAGTGCCGGGACTAGCGGTAACAATGAGCAGTTCTTC.

The CDR3 protein is CASSEYQGIGEQFF. In nucleotides, the CDR3 is TGCGCCAGCAGTGAGTACCAGGGGATCGGTGAGCAGTTCTTC. V usage is TRBV10-1 and J usage is TRBJ2-1; possibly TRBD1 for D (6 bases). This CDR3 comprises 14 residues. The germline gives CDR1 WNHNN, CDR2 SYGVQD (reference sequence). V lost 1 base, J lost 9 bases, and 13 bases lay in between.

The V call is TRBV30, the J call TRBJ2-1, with D perhaps TRBD2 (5 bases). The germline gives CDR1 GTSNPN, CDR2 SVGIG (reference sequence). The CDR3 totals 13 residues. Trimming removed 5 bases at V and 6 bases at J, with 14 bases between. CDR3 in amino acids: CAWHPGSRNEQFF. The CDR3 DNA sequence: TGTGCCTGGCATCCGGGGAGCCGCAATGAGCAGTTCTTC.

V is TRBV7-2 and J is TRBJ1-1, with D possibly being TRBD1 (6 bases). Trimming removed 4 bases from V and 0 bases from J, with 15 bases in between. The germline V gene has CDR1 SGHTA and CDR2 FQGNSA. This CDR3 has 16 amino acids. This chain's CDR3 is CASSSLPDRLNTEAFF. The DNA of the CDR3 is TGTGCCAGCAGCTCATTACCCGACAGGCTGAACACTGAAGCTTTCTTT.

The gene calls are TRBV12-2 and TRBJ2-6; the table calls TRBD2, which could not be checked here. TRBV12-2 is flagged as a pseudogene. The CDR3 is 19 amino acids. CDR3: CASRLQDPSVRGGANVLTF. CDR3 coding DNA: TGTGCAAGTCGCTTACAAGACCCCTCCGTGAGAGGCGGGGCCAACGTCCTGACTTTC.

The chain has TRBV5-4 and TRBJ2-7; 8 positions match TRBD1. The CDR3 totals 15 residues. Losses at the gene ends were 4 bases for V and 4 bases for J; bases not matched to a gene: 10. CDR1 is SGHNT and CDR2 is YYREEE in the germline V gene (reference sequence). The CDR3, as DNA: TGTGCCAGCAGCGCGGGACAGGTGGTGCAGTACGAGCAGTACTTC. Residues: CASSAGQVVQYEQYF.

The chain joins TRBV7-6 to TRBJ2-1; a weak D match, TRBD2 (7 bases). The germline gives CDR1 SGHVS, CDR2 FNYEAQ. The V end lost 0 bases, the J end lost 9 bases, and 15 bases lay between the germline ends. The length of the CDR3 is 15 residues. Written as DNA, the CDR3 is TGTGCCAGCAGCTTAGCGTCCGGGGGGCTTTCTGAGCAGTTCTTC. Protein: CASSLASGGLSEQFF.

The table lists this clone with a count of one. V is TRBV9 and J is TRBJ2-2; unclear D gene. The ends were cut back, 2 bases at V and 6 bases at J, with 14 bases in the middle. Germline assignment: CDR1 SGDLS and CDR2 YYNGEE. This CDR3 has 15 amino acids. As DNA, the CDR3 is TGTGCCAGCAGCGTCCGGGCCTTAGGACCCGGGGAGCTGTTTTTT. Its protein product is CASSVRALGPGELFF.